The 8 T cell receptor beta chains below all came from one sample that was sequenced in a study of blood T cell repertoires in COVID-19. Method: immunoSEQ multiplex PCR; TCRdb's copy keeps in-frame clones and lacks some. The sample has approximately 120,000 clones, roughly 79% seen once. Sequenced material: peripheral blood. The receptors were gathered from a human donor in a cohort sampled during active COVID-19.

The V call is TRBV28, the J call TRBJ1-2; TRBD1 agrees at 8 bases. Germline-derived CDR1 and CDR2 are MDHEN and SYDVKM. This CDR3 is 15 amino acids long. Losses at the gene ends were 3 bases for V and 2 bases for J; bases not matched to a gene: 5. This chain's CDR3 is CASSLWDRPNYGYTF. CDR3 DNA sequence: TGTGCCAGCAGTTTGTGGGACAGGCCGAACTATGGCTACACCTTC.

The V gene is TRBV11-1, the J gene TRBJ2-7; the D gene is possibly TRBD1 (6 bases). CDR3 length equals 13 residues. V lost 5 bases and J lost 3, with 11 bases in between. CDR1 is SGHAT, CDR2 FQDESV, per germline (reference sequence). CDR3 sequence (DNA): TGTGCCAGCAGCCTCGACAGGTACTACGAGCAGTACTTC. It specifies CASSLDRYYEQYF.

This chain links TRBV9 with TRBJ2-4; 7 bases agree with TRBD2. The CDR3 runs 18 residues. Germline loops: CDR1 SGDLS, CDR2 YYNGEE. V was pared by 0 bases and J by 7 bases, with 16 bases of the junction left unmatched. The CDR3 region has the DNA TGTGCCAGCAGCGTAGAGGGAACGGCGGGAGTGCTTGGTAACATTCAGTACTTC. Translating gives CASSVEGTAGVLGNIQYF.

The chain is built from TRBV7-2 and TRBJ1-6; 8 nucleotides match TRBD1. The CDR3 consists of 15 residues. V shed 6 bases and J 6 bases; nucleotides not matched to a gene: 7. CDR1 SGHTA and CDR2 FQGNSA come from the germline V gene. CDR3 coding DNA: TGTGCCAGCAGGGGACAGGTTGTGTCTAATTCACCCCTCCACTTT. Translating gives CASRGQVVSNSPLHF. Variable domain in full (rest from reference TRBV7-2 and TRBJ1-6): GAGVSQSPSNKVTEKGKDVELRCDPISGHTALYWYRQSLGQGLEFLIYFQGNSAPDKSGLPSDRFSAERTGGSVSTLTIQRTQQEDSAVYLCASRGQVVSNSPLHFGNGTRLTVT.

This clone was detected only a few times. This rearrangement joins TRBV11-3 to TRBJ2-5, with TRBD2 matching over 8 bases. The V and J ends lost 3 bases and 1 base, in that order; junction bases with no gene match: 10. CDR1 and CDR2 (germline): SGHNT, YENEEA. There are 17 residues in the CDR3. The CDR3 DNA is TGTGCCAGCAGCTTGGACGGCGGGAGGCCGAGCCAAGAGACCCAGTACTTC. Translation: CASSLDGGRPSQETQYF. Looking up the rest from reference TRBV11-3 and TRBJ2-5 gives the full variable domain: EAGVVQSPRYKIIEKKQPVAFWCNPISGHNTLYWYLQNLGQGPELLIRYENEEAVDDSQLPKDRFSAERLKGVDSTLKIQPAELGDSAVYLCASSLDGGRPSQETQYFGPGTRLLVL.

V and J are TRBV30 and TRBJ2-2, with no clear D. Per germline, CDR1 GTSNPN and CDR2 SVGIG (reference sequence). This CDR3 has 13 amino acids. V was cut by 6 bases and J by 4 bases, with 12 bases left in between. CDR3 sequence (DNA): TGTGCCTGTCGGTGGTTTAGCACCGGGGAGCTGTTTTTT. As protein: CACRWFSTGELFF.

This chain uses TRBV27 with TRBJ1-1, with TRBD1 identical over 8 bases. Germline CDR1 is MNHEY and CDR2 is SMNVEV (reference sequence). The ends lost 6 bases at V and 2 bases at J; junction bases unmatched: 5. The CDR3 runs 14 residues. The CDR3 nucleotides read TGTGCCAGCAGGTGGGGGACAGGAAACACTGAAGCTTTCTTT. Protein: CASRWGTGNTEAFF.

This clone was detected once. This chain joins TRBV3-1 (or the pseudogene TRBV3-2) and TRBJ2-7; a weak D match, TRBD1 (5 bases). The CDR3 totals 14 residues. Per the germline V gene, CDR1 is LGHDT and CDR2 is YNNKEL (reference sequence). Trimming took off 0 bases at V and 5 bases at J, with 11 bases between the two ends. CDR3: CASSQDSQGNEQYF. The CDR3 bases are TGTGCCAGCAGCCAAGATTCGCAGGGCAACGAGCAGTACTTC.